One and the same sample provided the 9 T cell receptor beta chains below, sequenced in a study of CD8 T cells in cerebrospinal fluid in Alzheimer's disease. Reanalyzing the 10x single-cell sequencing reads, TCRdb keeps one entry per CDR3 protein, without DNA. In all, the sample yields about 820 distinct CDR3 sequences. Source material: cerebrospinal fluid. Every receptor here comes from a human donor with Parkinson's disease.

In terms of frequency, this clonotype is medium-sized (0.01 to 0.1%). The chain links TRBV4-2 to TRBJ2-3. This CDR3 has 16 residues. CDR1 is LGHNA, CDR2 YNFKEQ, per germline. CDR3 residues: CASSQEVVGVADTQYF.

This clonotype is identified as medium-sized from frequency. V gene TRBV3-1 combines with J gene TRBJ2-2; there is no DNA to check the TCRdb D call of TRBD1. This CDR3 is 15 amino acids long. Looked up from germline, CDR1 is LGHDT and CDR2 is YNNKEL (reference sequence). The CDR3 is CASSQARRGAGELFF.

This clonotype is classed as medium-sized by frequency. This chain's CDR3 is CASNQGHRKGTQYF. The chain employs TRBV6-6 and TRBJ2-5; the D gene TCRdb calls, TRBD1, cannot be checked with no DNA. The length of the CDR3 is 14 residues. Germline CDR1 is MNHNY and CDR2 is SVGAGI (reference sequence).

By frequency, this clonotype is medium-sized. The chain couples TRBV20-1 to TRBJ1-2; the D call from TCRdb, TRBD1, cannot be confirmed without DNA. This CDR3 has 13 amino acids. CDR1 and CDR2 (germline): DFQATT, SNEGSKA (reference sequence). CDR3 amino acids: CSASPRGLYGYTF.

This clonotype is identified as medium-sized from frequency. This sequence joins TRBV29-1 and TRBJ2-5; the D call from TCRdb, TRBD1, cannot be confirmed without DNA. Looked up from germline, CDR1 is SQVTM and CDR2 is ANQGSEA. This CDR3 is 12 amino acids long. The CDR3 sequence: CSGDRGKETQYF. Using reference TRBV29-1 and TRBJ2-5 for the parts outside the CDR3, the full variable domain is SAVISQKPSRDICQRGTSLTIQCQVDSQVTMMFWYRQQPGQSLTLIATANQGSEATYESGFVIDKFPISRPNLTFSTLTVSNMSPEDSSIYLCSGDRGKETQYFGPGTRLLVL.

The chain uses TRBV29-1 and TRBJ2-3; TCRdb names TRBD1, which stays unverified in the absence of DNA. This CDR3 has 15 residues. Germline CDR1 and CDR2: SQVTM and ANQGSEA. Here the CDR3 reads CSVEDRGQLTDTQYF.

This clonotype counts as large (0.1 to 1%) by frequency. This chain connects TRBV3-1 to TRBJ1-4. The CDR3 contains 15 residues. Germline V CDR1 and CDR2: LGHDT, YNNKEL (reference sequence). CDR3 amino acids: CASSQDRAAGEKLFF.

This clonotype is medium-sized by frequency. V and J are TRBV4-1 and TRBJ1-3; TCRdb indicates TRBD1, and absent DNA this call remains unverified. There are 15 residues in the CDR3. Germline V gives CDR1 MGHRA, CDR2 YSYEKL. The CDR3 sequence is CASSPDWGTGNTIYF.

Frequency places this clonotype as medium-sized. The chain carries TRBV7-8 and TRBJ2-3. CDR3 length: 13 residues. Germline V gene sequence: CDR1 SGHVS, CDR2 FQNEAQ. The CDR3 loop is CASSLAWSDTQYF.